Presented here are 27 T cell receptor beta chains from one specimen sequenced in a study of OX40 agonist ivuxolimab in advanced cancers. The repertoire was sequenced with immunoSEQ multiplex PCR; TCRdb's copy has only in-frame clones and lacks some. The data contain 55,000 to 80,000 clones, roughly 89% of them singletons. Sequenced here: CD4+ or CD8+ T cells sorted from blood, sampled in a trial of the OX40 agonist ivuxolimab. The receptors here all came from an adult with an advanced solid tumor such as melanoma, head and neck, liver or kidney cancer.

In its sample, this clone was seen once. The CDR3 is CASTSTGRETQYF. CDR3 DNA: TGTGCCAGCACCTCGACAGGGAGGGAGACCCAGTACTTC. The chain links TRBV27 to TRBJ2-5; TRBD1 is a possible D gene (7 bases). This CDR3 is built from 13 residues. In germline, CDR1 is MNHEY, CDR2 SMNVEV (reference sequence). Trimming left V 7 bases short and J 5 bases short, with 14 bases between.

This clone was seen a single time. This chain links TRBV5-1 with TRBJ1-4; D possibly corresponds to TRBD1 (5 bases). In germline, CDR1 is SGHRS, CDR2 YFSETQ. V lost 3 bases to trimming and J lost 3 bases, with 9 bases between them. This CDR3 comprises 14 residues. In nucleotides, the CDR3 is TGCGCCAGCAGCTACGACAGCGCTAATGAAAAACTGTTTTTT. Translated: CASSYDSANEKLFF.

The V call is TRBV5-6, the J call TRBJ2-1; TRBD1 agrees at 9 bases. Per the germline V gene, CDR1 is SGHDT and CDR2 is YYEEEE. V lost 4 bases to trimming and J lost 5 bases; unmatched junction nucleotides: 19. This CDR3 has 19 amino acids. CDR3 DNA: TGTGCCAGCAGCAGCCACTCTCGACAGGGGGAGGATATACACAATGAGCAGTTCTTC. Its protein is CASSSHSRQGEDIHNEQFF.

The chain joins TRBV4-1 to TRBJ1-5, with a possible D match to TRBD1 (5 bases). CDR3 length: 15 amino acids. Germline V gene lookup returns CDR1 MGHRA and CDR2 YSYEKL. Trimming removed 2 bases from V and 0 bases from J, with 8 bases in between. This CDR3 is CASSQQGNSNQPQHF. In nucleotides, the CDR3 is TGCGCCAGCAGCCAACAGGGAAATAGCAATCAGCCCCAGCATTTT.

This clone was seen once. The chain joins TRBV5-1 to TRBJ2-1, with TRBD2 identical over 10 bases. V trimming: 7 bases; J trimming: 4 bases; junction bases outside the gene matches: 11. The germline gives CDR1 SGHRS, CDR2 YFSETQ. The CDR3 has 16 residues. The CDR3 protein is CASSPEGSGGYNEQFF. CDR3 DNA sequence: TGCGCCAGCTCCCCGGAGGGTAGCGGGGGGTACAATGAGCAGTTCTTC.

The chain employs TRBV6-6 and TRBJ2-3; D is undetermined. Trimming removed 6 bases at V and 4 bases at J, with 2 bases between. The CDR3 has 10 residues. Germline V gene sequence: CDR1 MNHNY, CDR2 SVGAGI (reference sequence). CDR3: CASRSDTQYF. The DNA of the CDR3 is TGTGCCAGCAGGTCAGATACGCAGTATTTT.

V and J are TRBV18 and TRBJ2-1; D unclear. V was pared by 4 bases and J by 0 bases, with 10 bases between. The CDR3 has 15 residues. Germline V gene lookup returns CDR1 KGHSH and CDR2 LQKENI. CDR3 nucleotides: TGTGCCAGCTCACAGGCGGCAAGCTCCTACAATGAGCAGTTCTTC. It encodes CASSQAASSYNEQFF.

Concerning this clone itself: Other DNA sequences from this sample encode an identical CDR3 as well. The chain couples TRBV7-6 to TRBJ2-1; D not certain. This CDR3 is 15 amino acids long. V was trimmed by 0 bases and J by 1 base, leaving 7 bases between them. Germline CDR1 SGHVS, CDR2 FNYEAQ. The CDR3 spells CASSLAGSSYNEQFF. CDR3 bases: TGTGCCAGCAGCTTAGCGGGTAGTTCCTACAATGAGCAGTTCTTC.

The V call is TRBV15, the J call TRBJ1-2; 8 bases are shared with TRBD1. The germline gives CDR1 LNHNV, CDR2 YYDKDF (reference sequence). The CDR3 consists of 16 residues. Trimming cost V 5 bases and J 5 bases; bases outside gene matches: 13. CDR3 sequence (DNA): TGTGCCACCAGCGTCGGGACAGGCGTTCGCCGTTATGGCTACACCTTC. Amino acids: CATSVGTGVRRYGYTF.

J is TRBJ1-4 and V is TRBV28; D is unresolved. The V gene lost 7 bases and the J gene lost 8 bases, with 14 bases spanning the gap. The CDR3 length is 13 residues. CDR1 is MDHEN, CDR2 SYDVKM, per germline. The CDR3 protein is CASTLGLREKLFF. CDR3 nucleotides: TGTGCCAGCACCTTGGGATTACGGGAAAAACTGTTTTTT. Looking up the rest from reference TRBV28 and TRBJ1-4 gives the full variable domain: DVKVTQSSRYLVKRTGEKVFLECVQDMDHENMFWYRQDPGLGLRLIYFSYDVKMKEKGDIPEGYSVSREKKERFSLILESASTNQTSMYLCASTLGLREKLFFGSGTQLSVL.

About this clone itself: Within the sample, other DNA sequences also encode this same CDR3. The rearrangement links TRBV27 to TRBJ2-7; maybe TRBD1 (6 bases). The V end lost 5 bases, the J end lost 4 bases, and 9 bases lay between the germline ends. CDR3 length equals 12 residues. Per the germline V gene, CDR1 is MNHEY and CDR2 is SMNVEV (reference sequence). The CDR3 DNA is TGTGCCAGCAGTCCCACAGGGTACGAGCAGTACTTC. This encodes CASSPTGYEQYF.

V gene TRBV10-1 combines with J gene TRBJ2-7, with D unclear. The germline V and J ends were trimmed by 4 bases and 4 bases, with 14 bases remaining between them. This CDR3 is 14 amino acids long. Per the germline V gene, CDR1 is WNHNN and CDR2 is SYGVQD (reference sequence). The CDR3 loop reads CASSATRKGYEQYF. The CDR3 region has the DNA TGCGCCAGCAGTGCGACCCGAAAAGGGTACGAGCAGTACTTC.

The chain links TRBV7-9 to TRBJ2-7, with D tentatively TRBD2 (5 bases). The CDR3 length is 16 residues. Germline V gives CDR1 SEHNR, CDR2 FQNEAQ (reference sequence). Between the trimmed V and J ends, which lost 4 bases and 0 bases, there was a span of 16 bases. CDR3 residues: CASSSQTTLFSYEQYF. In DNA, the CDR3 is TGTGCCAGCAGCTCCCAGACTACTCTGTTCTCCTACGAGCAGTACTTC. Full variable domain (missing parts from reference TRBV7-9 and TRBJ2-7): DTGVSQNPRHKITKRGQNVTFRCDPISEHNRLYWYRQTLGQGPEFLTYFQNEAQLEKSRLLSDRFSAERPKGSFSTLEIQRTEQGDSAMYLCASSSQTTLFSYEQYFGPGTRLTVT.

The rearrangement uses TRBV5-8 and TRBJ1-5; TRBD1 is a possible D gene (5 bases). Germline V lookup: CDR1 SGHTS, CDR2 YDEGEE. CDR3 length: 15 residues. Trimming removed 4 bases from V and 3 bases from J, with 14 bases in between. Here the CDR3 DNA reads TGTGCCAGCAGCCTGGGATGGGGGTACAATCAGCCCCAGCATTTT. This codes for CASSLGWGYNQPQHF.

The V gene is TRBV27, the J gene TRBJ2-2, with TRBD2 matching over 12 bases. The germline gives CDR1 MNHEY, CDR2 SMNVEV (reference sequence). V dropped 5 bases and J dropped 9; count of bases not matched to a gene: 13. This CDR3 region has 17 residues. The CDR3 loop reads CASSTMGPSGGARELFF. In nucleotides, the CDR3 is TGTGCCAGCAGTACTATGGGACCTAGCGGGGGGGCCAGGGAGCTGTTTTTT.

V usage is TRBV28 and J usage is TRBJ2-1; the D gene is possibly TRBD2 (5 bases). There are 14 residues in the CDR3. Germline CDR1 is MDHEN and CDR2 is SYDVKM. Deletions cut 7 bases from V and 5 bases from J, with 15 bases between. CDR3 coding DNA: TGTGCCAGCACTTCGGGGATAGCTCACAATGAGCAGTTCTTC. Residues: CASTSGIAHNEQFF.

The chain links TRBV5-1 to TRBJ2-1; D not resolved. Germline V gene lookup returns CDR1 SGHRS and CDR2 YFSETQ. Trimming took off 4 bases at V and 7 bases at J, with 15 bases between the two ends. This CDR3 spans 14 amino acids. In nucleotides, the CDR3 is TGCGCCAGCAGCCCGGACCGGTCTAATAATGAGCAGTTCTTC. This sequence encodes CASSPDRSNNEQFF.

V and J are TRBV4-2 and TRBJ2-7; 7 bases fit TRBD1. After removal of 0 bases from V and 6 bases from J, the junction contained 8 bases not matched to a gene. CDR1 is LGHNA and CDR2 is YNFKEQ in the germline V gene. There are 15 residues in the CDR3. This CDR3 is CASSQDRSGGAEQYF. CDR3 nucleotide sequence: TGTGCCAGCAGCCAAGATCGGTCAGGGGGTGCCGAGCAGTACTTC.

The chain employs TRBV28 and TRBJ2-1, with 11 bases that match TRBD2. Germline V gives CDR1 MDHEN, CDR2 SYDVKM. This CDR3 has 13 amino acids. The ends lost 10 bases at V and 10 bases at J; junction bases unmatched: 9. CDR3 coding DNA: TGTGCCACAGTACTAGCGGGAGAACGCGAGCAGTTCTTC. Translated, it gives CATVLAGEREQFF.

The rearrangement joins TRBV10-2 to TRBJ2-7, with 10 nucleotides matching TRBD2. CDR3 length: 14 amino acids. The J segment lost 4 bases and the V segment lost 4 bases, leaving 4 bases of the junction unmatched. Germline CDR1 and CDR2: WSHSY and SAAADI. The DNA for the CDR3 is TGCGCCAGCAGTGGGGGACTAGCGCTATACGAGCAGTACTTC. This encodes CASSGGLALYEQYF.

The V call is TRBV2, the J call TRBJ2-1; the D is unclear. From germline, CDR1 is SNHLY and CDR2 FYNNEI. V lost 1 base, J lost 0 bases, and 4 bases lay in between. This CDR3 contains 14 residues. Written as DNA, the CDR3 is TGTGCCAGCAGTGAAGTAAGCTCCTACAATGAGCAGTTCTTC. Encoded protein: CASSEVSSYNEQFF.

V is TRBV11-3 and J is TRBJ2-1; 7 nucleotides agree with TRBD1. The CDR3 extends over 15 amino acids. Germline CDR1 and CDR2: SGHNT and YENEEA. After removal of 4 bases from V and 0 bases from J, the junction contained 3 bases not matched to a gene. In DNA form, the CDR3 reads TGTGCCAGCAGCTCCCGGGACAGCTCCTACAATGAGCAGTTCTTC. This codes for CASSSRDSSYNEQFF.

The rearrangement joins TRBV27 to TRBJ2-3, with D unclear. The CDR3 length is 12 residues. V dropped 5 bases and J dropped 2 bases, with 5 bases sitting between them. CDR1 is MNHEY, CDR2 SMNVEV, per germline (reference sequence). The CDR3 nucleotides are TGTGCCAGCAGTCCCGACACAGATACGCAGTATTTT. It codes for CASSPDTDTQYF.

CDR3 coding DNA: TGTGCCTGGAGTGTACCATGGACAGGGGTCACCTACAATGAGCAGTTCTTC. Translated, it gives CAWSVPWTGVTYNEQFF. The rearrangement joins TRBV30 to TRBJ2-1; TRBD1 matches 9 bases. V was clipped by 0 bases and J by 2 bases; unmatched bases: 8. Germline V CDR1 and CDR2: GTSNPN, SVGIG (reference sequence). This CDR3 is built from 17 residues.

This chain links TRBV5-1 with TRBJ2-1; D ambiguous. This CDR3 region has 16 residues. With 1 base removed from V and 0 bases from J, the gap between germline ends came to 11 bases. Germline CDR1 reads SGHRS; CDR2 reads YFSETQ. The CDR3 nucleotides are TGCGCCAGCAGCTTGCCACCTCACAGCTCCTACAATGAGCAGTTCTTC. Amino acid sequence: CASSLPPHSSYNEQFF.

The CDR3 region is CASSRPREGYEQFF. CDR3 bases: TGTGCCAGCAGCCGCCCTAGGGAGGGCTATGAGCAGTTCTTC. V and J are TRBV7-9 and TRBJ2-1; 7 nucleotides line up with TRBD2. CDR3 length equals 14 residues. CDR1 SEHNR and CDR2 FQNEAQ come from the germline V gene (reference sequence). The trim removed 5 bases at V and 8 bases at J, leaving 9 bases unmatched. Based on the CDR3 plus reference TRBV7-9 and TRBJ2-1, the full variable domain is DTGVSQNPRHKITKRGQNVTFRCDPISEHNRLYWYRQTLGQGPEFLTYFQNEAQLEKSRLLSDRFSAERPKGSFSTLEIQRTEQGDSAMYLCASSRPREGYEQFFGPGTRLTVL.

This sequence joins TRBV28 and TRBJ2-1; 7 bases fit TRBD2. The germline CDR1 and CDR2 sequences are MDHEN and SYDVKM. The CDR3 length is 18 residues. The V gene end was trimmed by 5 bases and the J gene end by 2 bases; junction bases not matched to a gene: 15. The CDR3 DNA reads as TGTGCCAGCAGTCCCTACCGCCGGGCTAGCGGCACCTACAATGAGCAGTTCTTC. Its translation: CASSPYRRASGTYNEQFF.